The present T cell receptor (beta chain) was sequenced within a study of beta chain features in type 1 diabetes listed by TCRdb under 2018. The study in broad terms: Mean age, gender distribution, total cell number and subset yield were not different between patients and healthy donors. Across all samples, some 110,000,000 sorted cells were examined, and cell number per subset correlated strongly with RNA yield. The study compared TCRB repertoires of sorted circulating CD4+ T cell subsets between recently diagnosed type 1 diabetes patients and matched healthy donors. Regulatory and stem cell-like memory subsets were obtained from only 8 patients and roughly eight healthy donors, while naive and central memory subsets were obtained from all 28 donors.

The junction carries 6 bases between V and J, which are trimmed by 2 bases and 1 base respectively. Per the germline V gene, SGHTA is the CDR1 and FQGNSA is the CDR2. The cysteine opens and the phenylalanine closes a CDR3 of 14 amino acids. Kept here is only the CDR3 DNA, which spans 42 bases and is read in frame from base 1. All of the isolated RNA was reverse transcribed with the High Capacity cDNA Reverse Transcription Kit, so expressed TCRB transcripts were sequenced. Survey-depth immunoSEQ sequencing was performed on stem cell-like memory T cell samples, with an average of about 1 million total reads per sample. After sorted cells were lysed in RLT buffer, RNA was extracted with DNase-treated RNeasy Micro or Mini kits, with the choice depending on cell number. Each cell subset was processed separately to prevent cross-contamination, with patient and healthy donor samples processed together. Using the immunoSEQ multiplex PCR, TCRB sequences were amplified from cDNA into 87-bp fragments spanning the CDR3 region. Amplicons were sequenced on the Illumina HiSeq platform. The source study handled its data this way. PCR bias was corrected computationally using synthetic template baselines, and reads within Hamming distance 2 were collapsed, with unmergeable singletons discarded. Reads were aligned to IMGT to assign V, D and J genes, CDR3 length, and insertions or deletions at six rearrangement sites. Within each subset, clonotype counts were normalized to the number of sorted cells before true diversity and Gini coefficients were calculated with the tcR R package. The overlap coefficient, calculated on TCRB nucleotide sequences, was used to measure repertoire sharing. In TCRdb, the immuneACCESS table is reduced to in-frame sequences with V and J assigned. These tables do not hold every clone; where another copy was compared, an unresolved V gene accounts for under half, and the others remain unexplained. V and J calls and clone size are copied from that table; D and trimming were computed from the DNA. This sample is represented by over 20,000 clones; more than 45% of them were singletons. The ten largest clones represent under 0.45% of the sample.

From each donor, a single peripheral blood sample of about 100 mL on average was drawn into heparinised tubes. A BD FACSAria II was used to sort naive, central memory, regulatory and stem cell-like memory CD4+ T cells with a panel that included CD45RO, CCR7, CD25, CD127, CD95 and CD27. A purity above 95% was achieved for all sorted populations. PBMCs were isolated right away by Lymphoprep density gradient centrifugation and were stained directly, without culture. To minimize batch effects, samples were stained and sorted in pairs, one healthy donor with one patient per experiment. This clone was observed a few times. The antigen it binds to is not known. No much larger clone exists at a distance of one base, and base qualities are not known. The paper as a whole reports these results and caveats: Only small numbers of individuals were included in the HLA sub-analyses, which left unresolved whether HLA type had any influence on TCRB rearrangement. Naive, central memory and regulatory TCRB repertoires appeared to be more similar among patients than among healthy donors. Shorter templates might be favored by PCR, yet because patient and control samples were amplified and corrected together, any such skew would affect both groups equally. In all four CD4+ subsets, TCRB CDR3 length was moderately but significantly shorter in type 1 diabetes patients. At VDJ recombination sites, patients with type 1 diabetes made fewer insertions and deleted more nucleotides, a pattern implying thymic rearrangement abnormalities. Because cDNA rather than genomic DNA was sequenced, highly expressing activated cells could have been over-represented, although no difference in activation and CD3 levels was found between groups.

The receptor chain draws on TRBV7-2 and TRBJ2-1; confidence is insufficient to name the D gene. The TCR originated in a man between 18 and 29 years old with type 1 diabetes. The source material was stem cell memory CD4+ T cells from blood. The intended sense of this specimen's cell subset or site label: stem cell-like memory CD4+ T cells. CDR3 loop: CASSLSISYNEQFF. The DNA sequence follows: TGTGCCAGCAGCTTAAGCATATCCTACAATGAGCAGTTCTTC. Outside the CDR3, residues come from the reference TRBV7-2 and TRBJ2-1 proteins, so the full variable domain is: GAGVSQSPSNKVTEKGKDVELRCDPISGHTALYWYRQSLGQGLEFLIYFQGNSAPDKSGLPSDRFSAERTGGSVSTLTIQRTQQEDSAVYLCASSLSISYNEQFFGPGTRLTVL.